The 20 T cell receptor beta chains presented below share a single source sample, sequenced in a study of early T cells in non-severe SARS-CoV-2 infection. Via MiXCR, TCRdb re-called the 5' RACE reads, giving one row per CDR3 protein. The sample records about 31,000 distinct CDR3 sequences, 4.5% to 6.5% being singletons. Material: whole blood. These receptors all stem from an adult who was a healthcare worker with PCR-confirmed SARS-CoV-2 infection or an uninfected control (not recorded which).

This chain connects TRBV28 to TRBJ2-1; 9 bases are shared with TRBD2. The germline V gene encodes CDR1 MDHEN and CDR2 SYDVKM. The CDR3 is 14 amino acids. The trim removed 5 bases at V and 5 bases at J, leaving 4 bases unmatched. The CDR3: CASSPVAGDNEQFF. In DNA, the CDR3 is TGTGCCAGCAGTCCTGTAGCGGGGGACAATGAGCAGTTCTTC. Full variable domain (missing parts from reference TRBV28 and TRBJ2-1): DVKVTQSSRYLVKRTGEKVFLECVQDMDHENMFWYRQDPGLGLRLIYFSYDVKMKEKGDIPEGYSVSREKKERFSLILESASTNQTSMYLCASSPVAGDNEQFFGPGTRLTVL.

This clonotype came up many times. The genes are TRBV9 and TRBJ1-1; the D gene is possibly TRBD1 (5 bases). Per the germline V gene, CDR1 is SGDLS and CDR2 is YYNGEE. Trimming stripped 0 bases from V and 8 bases from J, with 11 bases between. The CDR3 is made up of 13 amino acids. CDR3 in amino acids: CASSVGNRPEAFF. CDR3 DNA: TGTGCCAGCAGCGTAGGAAACAGGCCCGAAGCTTTCTTT.

This clonotype has a count of ten or more. As DNA, the CDR3 is TGTGCCTGGAGTGTAAAGGGACTAGCGGGTAGCTACAATGAGCAGTTCTTC. It codes for CAWSVKGLAGSYNEQFF. The V gene is TRBV30, the J gene TRBJ2-1; 12 bases agree with TRBD2. CDR3 length: 17 amino acids. Germline V lookup: CDR1 GTSNPN, CDR2 SVGIG (reference sequence). V lost 0 bases to trimming and J lost 3 bases; unmatched junction nucleotides: 6. Full variable domain (rest looked up from reference TRBV30 and TRBJ2-1): SQTIHQWPATLVQPVGSPLSLECTVEGTSNPNLYWYRQAAGRGLQLLFYSVGIGQISSEVPQNLSASRPQDRQFILSSKKLLLSDSGFYLCAWSVKGLAGSYNEQFFGPGTRLTVL.

In its sample, this clonotype was seen many times. The rearrangement links TRBV6-6 to TRBJ2-7, with 8 bases fitting TRBD1. V was pared by 4 bases and J by 1 base, with 6 bases of the junction left unmatched. This CDR3 region has 15 residues. The germline gives CDR1 MNHNY, CDR2 SVGAGI (reference sequence). The CDR3 protein is CASSSFRDRSYEQYF. The CDR3 region has the DNA TGTGCCAGCAGTTCGTTCCGGGACAGGTCCTACGAGCAGTACTTC.

This clonotype showed up many times. This rearrangement joins TRBV6-2 or TRBV6-3 to TRBJ2-3, with 7 bases matching TRBD2. CDR1 is MNHEY and CDR2 is SVGEGT in the germline V gene. V shed 3 bases and J 3 bases; nucleotides not matched to a gene: 12. The CDR3 consists of 17 residues. DNA for the CDR3: TGTGCCAGCAGTTATTTCTTTCGGCGGGAGCAAACAGATACGCAGTATTTT. The encoded protein is CASSYFFRREQTDTQYF.

Judged by abundance, this clonotype is medium-sized. The V call is TRBV7-2, the J call TRBJ2-3; possibly TRBD1 or TRBD2 for D (7 bases each). Germline CDR1 and CDR2: SGHTA and FQGNSA. V was clipped by 5 bases and J by 2 bases, with 17 bases between them. This CDR3 is 16 amino acids long. The CDR3 DNA follows: TGTGCCAGCAGCCCCCGACAGGGAGGGGACACAGATACGCAGTATTTT. Its translation: CASSPRQGGDTDTQYF.

This clonotype was counted between two and nine times. This chain uses TRBV11-2 with TRBJ2-5, with 8 bases that match TRBD1. The ends lost 4 bases at V and 9 bases at J; junction bases unmatched: 4. The CDR3 runs to 12 residues. Germline CDR1 SGHAT, CDR2 FQNNGV. CDR3 amino acids: CASSSDRGAQYF. CDR3 DNA: TGTGCCAGCAGCTCCGACAGGGGAGCCCAGTACTTC.

Ten or more counts support this clonotype. CDR3 residues: CASSYSGQGKGYTF. The CDR3 region has the DNA TGTGCCAGCAGTTACTCGGGACAGGGCAAAGGCTACACCTTC. The chain carries TRBV6-1 and TRBJ1-2; 9 nucleotides match TRBD1. The trim removed 5 bases at V and 8 bases at J, leaving 9 bases unmatched. CDR1 and CDR2 (germline): MNHNS, SASEGT. The CDR3 spans 14 residues.

The CDR3 DNA reads as TGTGCCAGCAGCCAAGCCAGACTAGCGGGCCACAATGAGCAGTTCTTC. This sequence encodes CASSQARLAGHNEQFF. The chain joins TRBV14 to TRBJ2-1; 10 bases match TRBD2. Unmatched junction bases numbered 5, after V lost 1 base and J lost 5 bases. The V gene's germline CDR1 is SGHDN and CDR2 FVKESK. The CDR3 sequence is 16 residues long.

This clonotype was detected many times. The chain joins TRBV20-1 to TRBJ2-3; D is undetermined. CDR1 is DFQATT, CDR2 SNEGSKA, per germline (reference sequence). CDR3 length equals 10 residues. V was clipped by 3 bases and J by 11 bases, with 9 bases between them. CDR3 DNA: TGCAGTGCTAGGCTCTACCAGCAGTATTTT. Protein sequence: CSARLYQQYF.

This clonotype was seen at least ten times. The gene calls are TRBV20-1 and TRBJ2-3; 11 nucleotides match TRBD2. The length of the CDR3 is 18 residues. Per the germline V gene, CDR1 is DFQATT and CDR2 is SNEGSKA (reference sequence). V lost 6 bases, J lost 0 bases, and 14 bases stayed unmatched. This CDR3 reads CSAPPGTSGHTSTDTQYF. The CDR3 DNA sequence: TGCAGTGCACCTCCCGGGACTAGCGGCCACACTAGCACAGATACGCAGTATTTT.

Ten or more counts support this clonotype. The gene calls are TRBV5-4 and TRBJ2-4; 7 bases are a match to TRBD1. Germline CDR1 is SGHNT and CDR2 is YYREEE (reference sequence). The CDR3 is 12 amino acids. The V and J ends lost 7 bases and 6 bases, in that order; junction bases with no gene match: 4. The CDR3 nucleotides are TGTGCCAGCGGCCCAGGGGGAAACATTCAGTACTTC. Amino acids: CASGPGGNIQYF. Drawing the rest from reference TRBV5-4 and TRBJ2-4, the complete variable domain is ETGVTQSPTHLIKTRGQQVTLRCSSQSGHNTVSWYQQALGQGPQFIFQYYREEENGRGNFPPRFSGLQFPNYSSELNVNALELDDSALYLCASGPGGNIQYFGAGTRLSVL.

This clonotype occurred many times. The gene calls are TRBV7-9 and TRBJ1-1; the D gene is possibly TRBD1 (6 bases). Germline V gene lookup returns CDR1 SEHNR and CDR2 FQNEAQ (reference sequence). CDR3 size: 15 residues. V was shortened by 2 bases and J by 1 base, with 11 bases between the two germline ends. The CDR3 sequence: CASSLLGTSNTEAFF. In nucleotides, the CDR3 is TGTGCCAGCAGCTTATTAGGGACATCGAACACTGAAGCTTTCTTT.

This chain connects TRBV7-9 to TRBJ1-2, with 8 bases lining up with TRBD1. CDR3 length: 13 amino acids. In germline, CDR1 is SEHNR, CDR2 FQNEAQ (reference sequence). J was trimmed by 7 bases and V by 3 bases; bases with no gene match: 4. CDR3 DNA sequence: TGTGCCAGCAGCTTCAGGGGGCCCTCTGGCTACACCTTC. Protein product: CASSFRGPSGYTF.

This clonotype was found many times. The J gene is TRBJ2-1, the V gene TRBV24-1, with TRBD1 identical over 7 bases. V lost 4 bases, J lost 2 bases, and 4 bases stayed unmatched. There are 15 residues in the CDR3. In germline, CDR1 is KGHDR, CDR2 SFDVKD. The DNA for the CDR3 is TGTGCCACCAGTGACGACAGGGTTCCCTACAATGAGCAGTTCTTC. Protein product: CATSDDRVPYNEQFF.

This clonotype appeared a few times. The genes are TRBV15 and TRBJ1-6; D ambiguous. V lost 0 bases and J lost 10, with 7 bases in between. CDR1 and CDR2 from the germline V gene are LNHNV and YYDKDF (reference sequence). CDR3 length equals 13 residues. Written as DNA, the CDR3 is TGTGCCACCAGCAGAGATTTTGGATCACCCCTCCACTTT. Residues: CATSRDFGSPLHF.

This clonotype was seen a single time. The chain carries TRBV28 and TRBJ2-1; possible D gene TRBD1, 6 bases. From germline, CDR1 is MDHEN and CDR2 SYDVKM. V gave up 7 bases and J gave up 12 bases, with 22 bases separating them. The CDR3 length is 14 residues. The chain's CDR3 is CASNPTGWGDGQFF. CDR3 sequence (DNA): TGTGCCAGCAACCCGACAGGATGGGGAGATGGGCAGTTCTTC.

This clonotype is deemed medium-sized. The gene calls are TRBV3-1 and TRBJ2-5, with a weak D call TRBD1 (5 bases). Trimming cost V 1 base and J 5 bases, with 11 bases left between them. Germline V CDR1 and CDR2: LGHDT, YNNKEL (reference sequence). This CDR3 comprises 14 residues. In DNA, the CDR3 is TGTGCCAGCAGCCAAGGGACACCCAGTGAGACCCAGTACTTC. Its translation: CASSQGTPSETQYF.

This clonotype was seen only a few times. V is TRBV24-1 and J is TRBJ2-1; 10 bases are shared with TRBD2. The germline V gene has CDR1 KGHDR and CDR2 SFDVKD. V gave up 4 bases and J gave up 15 bases; unmatched junction bases: 11. The CDR3 loop spans 14 amino acids. The CDR3, as DNA: TGTGCCACCAGTGAACCCCTCCTAGCGGGAGAGGTGTTCTTC. Residues: CATSEPLLAGEVFF.

This clonotype has a count of ten or more. The CDR3 here is CASRKDRLGDNEKLFF. The CDR3 DNA reads as TGTGCCAGCAGAAAGGACCGTTTAGGGGATAATGAAAAACTGTTTTTT. This rearrangement joins TRBV12-3 or TRBV12-4 to TRBJ1-4, with D possibly being TRBD1 (5 bases). V was clipped by 6 bases and J by 4 bases, with 18 bases between them. The CDR3 contains 16 residues.